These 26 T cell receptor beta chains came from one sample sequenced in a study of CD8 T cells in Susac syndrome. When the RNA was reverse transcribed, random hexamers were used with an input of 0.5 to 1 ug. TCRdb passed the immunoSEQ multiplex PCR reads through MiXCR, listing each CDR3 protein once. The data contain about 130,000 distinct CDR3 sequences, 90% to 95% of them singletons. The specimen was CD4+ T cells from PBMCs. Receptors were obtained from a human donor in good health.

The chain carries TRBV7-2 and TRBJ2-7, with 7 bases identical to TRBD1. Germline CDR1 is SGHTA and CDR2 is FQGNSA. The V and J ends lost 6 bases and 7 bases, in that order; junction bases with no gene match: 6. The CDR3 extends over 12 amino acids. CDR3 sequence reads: CASSFTGVEQYF. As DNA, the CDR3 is TGTGCCAGCAGTTTTACAGGGGTAGAGCAGTACTTC.

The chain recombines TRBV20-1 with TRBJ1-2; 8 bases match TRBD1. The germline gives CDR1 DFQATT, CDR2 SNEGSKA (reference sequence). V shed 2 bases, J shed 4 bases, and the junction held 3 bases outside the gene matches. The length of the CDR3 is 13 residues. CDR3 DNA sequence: TGCAGTGCTAGACCCGACAGGGGCTATGGCTACACCTTC. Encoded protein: CSARPDRGYGYTF.

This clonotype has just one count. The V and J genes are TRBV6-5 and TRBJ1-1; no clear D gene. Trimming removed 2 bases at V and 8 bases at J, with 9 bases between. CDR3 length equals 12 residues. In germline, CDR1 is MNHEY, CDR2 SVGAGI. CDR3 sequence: CASSYRKGEAFF. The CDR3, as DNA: TGTGCCAGCAGTTACCGGAAGGGAGAAGCTTTCTTT.

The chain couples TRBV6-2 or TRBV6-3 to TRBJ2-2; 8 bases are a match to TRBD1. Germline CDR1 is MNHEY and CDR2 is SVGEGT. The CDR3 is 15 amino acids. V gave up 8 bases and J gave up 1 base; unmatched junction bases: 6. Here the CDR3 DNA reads TGTGCCAGCCGGACCGGACAGGGGAACACCGGGGAGCTGTTTTTT. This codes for CASRTGQGNTGELFF.

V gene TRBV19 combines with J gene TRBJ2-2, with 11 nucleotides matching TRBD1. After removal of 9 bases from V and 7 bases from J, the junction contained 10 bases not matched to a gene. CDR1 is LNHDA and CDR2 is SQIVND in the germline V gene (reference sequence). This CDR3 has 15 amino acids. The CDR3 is CASRAGTGGNGELFF. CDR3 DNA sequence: TGTGCCAGCAGAGCCGGGACAGGGGGAAACGGGGAGCTGTTTTTT.

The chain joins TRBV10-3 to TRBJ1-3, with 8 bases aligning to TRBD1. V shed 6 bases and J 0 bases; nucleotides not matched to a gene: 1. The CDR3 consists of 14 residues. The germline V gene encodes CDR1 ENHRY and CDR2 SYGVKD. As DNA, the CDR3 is TGTGCCATCAGCACAGGGGGCTCTGGAAACACCATATATTTT. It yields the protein CAISTGGSGNTIYF.

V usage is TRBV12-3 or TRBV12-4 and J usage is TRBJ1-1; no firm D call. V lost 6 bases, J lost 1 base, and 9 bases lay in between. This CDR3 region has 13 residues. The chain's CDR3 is CASRGDENTEAFF. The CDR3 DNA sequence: TGTGCCAGCAGAGGAGATGAGAACACTGAAGCTTTCTTT.

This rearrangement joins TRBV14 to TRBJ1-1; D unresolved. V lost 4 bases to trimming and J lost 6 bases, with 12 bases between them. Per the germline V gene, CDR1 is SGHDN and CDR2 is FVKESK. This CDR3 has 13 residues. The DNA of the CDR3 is TGTGCCAGCAGCCTTTACCGGGGAGCTGAAGCTTTCTTT. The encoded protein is CASSLYRGAEAFF.

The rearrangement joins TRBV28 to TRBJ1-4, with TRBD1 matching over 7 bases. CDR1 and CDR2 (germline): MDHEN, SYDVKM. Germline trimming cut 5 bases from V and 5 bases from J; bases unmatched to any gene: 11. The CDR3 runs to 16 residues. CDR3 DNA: TGTGCCAGCAGTAGGACAGGTCCAAGTCTAAATGAAAAACTGTTTTTT. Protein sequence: CASSRTGPSLNEKLFF. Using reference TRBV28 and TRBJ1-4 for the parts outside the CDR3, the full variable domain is DVKVTQSSRYLVKRTGEKVFLECVQDMDHENMFWYRQDPGLGLRLIYFSYDVKMKEKGDIPEGYSVSREKKERFSLILESASTNQTSMYLCASSRTGPSLNEKLFFGSGTQLSVL.

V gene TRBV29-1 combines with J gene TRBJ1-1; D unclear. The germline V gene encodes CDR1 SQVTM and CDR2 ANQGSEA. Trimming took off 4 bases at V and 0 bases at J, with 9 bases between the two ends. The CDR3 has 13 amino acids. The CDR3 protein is CSVGFQMNTEAFF. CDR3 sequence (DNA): TGCAGCGTTGGTTTCCAAATGAACACTGAAGCTTTCTTT.

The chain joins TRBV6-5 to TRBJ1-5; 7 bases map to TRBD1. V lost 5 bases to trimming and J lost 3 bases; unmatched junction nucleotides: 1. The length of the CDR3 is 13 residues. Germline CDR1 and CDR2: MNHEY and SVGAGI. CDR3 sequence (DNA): TGTGCCAGCAGTGGGACAGTCAATCAGCCCCAGCATTTT. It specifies CASSGTVNQPQHF.

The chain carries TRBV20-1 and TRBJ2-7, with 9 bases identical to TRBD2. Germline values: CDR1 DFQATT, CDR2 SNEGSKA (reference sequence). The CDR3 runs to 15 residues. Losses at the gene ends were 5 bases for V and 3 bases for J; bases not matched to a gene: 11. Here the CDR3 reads CSAPARLAGLYEQYF. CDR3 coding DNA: TGCAGTGCTCCCGCCCGGCTAGCGGGACTCTACGAGCAGTACTTC.

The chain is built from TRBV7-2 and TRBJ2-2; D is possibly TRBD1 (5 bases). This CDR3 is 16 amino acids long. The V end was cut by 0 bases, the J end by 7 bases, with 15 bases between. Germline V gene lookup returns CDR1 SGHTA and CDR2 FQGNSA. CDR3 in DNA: TGTGCCAGCAGCTTAGCTTCAGGGCAGGTCGGCGGGGAGCTGTTTTTT. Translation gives CASSLASGQVGGELFF.

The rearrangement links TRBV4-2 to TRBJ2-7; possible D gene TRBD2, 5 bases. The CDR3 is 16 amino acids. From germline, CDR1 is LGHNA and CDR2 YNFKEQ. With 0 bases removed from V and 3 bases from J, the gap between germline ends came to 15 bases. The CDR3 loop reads CASSQDPGLEGYEQYF. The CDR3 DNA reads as TGTGCCAGCAGCCAAGATCCCGGACTGGAAGGCTACGAGCAGTACTTC.

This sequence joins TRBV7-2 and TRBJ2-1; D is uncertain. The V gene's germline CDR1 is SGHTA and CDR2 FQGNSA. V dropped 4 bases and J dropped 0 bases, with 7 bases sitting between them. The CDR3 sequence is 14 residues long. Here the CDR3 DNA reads TGTGCCAGCAGCTACGAGAGCTCCTACAATGAGCAGTTCTTC. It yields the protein CASSYESSYNEQFF.

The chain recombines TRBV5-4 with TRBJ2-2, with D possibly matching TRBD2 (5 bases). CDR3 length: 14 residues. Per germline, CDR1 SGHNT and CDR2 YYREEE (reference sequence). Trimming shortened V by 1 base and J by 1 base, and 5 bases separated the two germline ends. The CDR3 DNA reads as TGTGCCAGCAGCTTGCGGGAGAACACCGGGGAGCTGTTTTTT. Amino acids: CASSLRENTGELFF.

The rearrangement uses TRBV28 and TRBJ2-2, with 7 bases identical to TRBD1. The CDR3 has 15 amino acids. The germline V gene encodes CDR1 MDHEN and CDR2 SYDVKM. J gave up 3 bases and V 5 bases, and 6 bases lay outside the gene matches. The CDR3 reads CASSERDSDTGELFF. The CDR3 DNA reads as TGTGCCAGCAGTGAACGGGACAGCGACACCGGGGAGCTGTTTTTT.

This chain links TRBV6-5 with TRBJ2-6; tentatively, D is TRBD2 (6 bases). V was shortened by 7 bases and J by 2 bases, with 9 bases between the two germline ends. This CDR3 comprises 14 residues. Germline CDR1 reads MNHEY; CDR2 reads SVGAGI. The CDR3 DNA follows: TGTGCCAGCACGGGGGTGGCTGGGGCCAACGTCCTGACTTTC. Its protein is CASTGVAGANVLTF.

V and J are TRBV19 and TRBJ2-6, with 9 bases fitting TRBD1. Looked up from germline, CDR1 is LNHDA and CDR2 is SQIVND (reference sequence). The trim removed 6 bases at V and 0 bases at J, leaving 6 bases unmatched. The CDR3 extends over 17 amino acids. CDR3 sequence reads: CASSPGQGVSGANVLTF. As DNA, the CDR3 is TGTGCCAGTAGCCCGGGACAGGGCGTCTCTGGGGCCAACGTCCTGACTTTC.

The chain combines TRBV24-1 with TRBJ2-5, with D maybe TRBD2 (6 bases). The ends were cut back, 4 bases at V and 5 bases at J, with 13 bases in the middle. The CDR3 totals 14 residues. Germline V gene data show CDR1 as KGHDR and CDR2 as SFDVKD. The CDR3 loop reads CATSDAGRLETQYF. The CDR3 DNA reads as TGTGCCACCAGTGACGCGGGAAGACTCGAGACCCAGTACTTC.

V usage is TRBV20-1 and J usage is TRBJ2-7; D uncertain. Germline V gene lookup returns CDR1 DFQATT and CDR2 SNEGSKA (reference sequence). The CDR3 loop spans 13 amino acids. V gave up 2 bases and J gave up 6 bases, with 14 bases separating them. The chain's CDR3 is CSARIAAVAEQYF. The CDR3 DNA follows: TGCAGTGCTAGAATCGCTGCCGTGGCCGAGCAGTACTTC.

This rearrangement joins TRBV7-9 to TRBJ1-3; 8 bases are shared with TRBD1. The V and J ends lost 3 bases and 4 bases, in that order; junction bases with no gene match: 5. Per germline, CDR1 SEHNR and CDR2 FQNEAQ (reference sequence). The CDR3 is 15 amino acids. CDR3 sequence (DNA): TGTGCCAGCAGCTTCGGGACAGGTTTGGGAAACACCATATATTTT. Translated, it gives CASSFGTGLGNTIYF. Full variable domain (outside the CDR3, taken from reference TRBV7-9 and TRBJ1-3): DTGVSQNPRHKITKRGQNVTFRCDPISEHNRLYWYRQTLGQGPEFLTYFQNEAQLEKSRLLSDRFSAERPKGSFSTLEIQRTEQGDSAMYLCASSFGTGLGNTIYFGEGSWLTVV.

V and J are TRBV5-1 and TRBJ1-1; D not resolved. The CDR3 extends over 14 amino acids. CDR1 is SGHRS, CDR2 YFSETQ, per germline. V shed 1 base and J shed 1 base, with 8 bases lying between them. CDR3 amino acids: CASSLFGRNTEAFF. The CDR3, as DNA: TGCGCCAGCAGCTTGTTCGGCAGGAACACTGAAGCTTTCTTT. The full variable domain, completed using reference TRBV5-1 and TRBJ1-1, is KAGVTQTPRYLIKTRGQQVTLSCSPISGHRSVSWYQQTPGQGLQFLFEYFSETQRNKGNFPGRFSGRQFSNSRSEMNVSTLELGDSALYLCASSLFGRNTEAFFGQGTRLTVV.

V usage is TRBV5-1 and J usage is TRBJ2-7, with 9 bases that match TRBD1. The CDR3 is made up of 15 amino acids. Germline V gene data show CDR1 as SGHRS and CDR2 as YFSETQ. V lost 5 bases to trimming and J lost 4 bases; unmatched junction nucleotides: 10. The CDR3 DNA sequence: TGCGCCAGCAGTCCTGAGGGACAGGGTGTATACGAGCAGTACTTC. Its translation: CASSPEGQGVYEQYF.

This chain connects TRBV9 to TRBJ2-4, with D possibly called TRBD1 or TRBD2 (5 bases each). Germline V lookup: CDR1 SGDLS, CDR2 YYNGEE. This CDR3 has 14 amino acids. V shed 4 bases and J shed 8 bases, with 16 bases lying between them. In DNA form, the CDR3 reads TGTGCCAGCAGCTCGGGACCTATTGGAGACATTCAGTACTTC. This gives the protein CASSSGPIGDIQYF. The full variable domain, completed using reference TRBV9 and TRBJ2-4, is DSGVTQTPKHLITATGQRVTLRCSPRSGDLSVYWYQQSLDQGLQFLIQYYNGEERAKGNILERFSAQQFPDLHSELNLSSLELGDSALYFCASSSGPIGDIQYFGAGTRLSVL.

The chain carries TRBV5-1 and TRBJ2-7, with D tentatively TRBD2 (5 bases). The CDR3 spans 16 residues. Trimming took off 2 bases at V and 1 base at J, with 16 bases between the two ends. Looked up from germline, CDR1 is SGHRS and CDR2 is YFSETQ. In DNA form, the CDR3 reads TGCGCCAGCAGCTTAGGCCCAGAGGGCCGGTCCTACGAGCAGTACTTC. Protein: CASSLGPEGRSYEQYF.